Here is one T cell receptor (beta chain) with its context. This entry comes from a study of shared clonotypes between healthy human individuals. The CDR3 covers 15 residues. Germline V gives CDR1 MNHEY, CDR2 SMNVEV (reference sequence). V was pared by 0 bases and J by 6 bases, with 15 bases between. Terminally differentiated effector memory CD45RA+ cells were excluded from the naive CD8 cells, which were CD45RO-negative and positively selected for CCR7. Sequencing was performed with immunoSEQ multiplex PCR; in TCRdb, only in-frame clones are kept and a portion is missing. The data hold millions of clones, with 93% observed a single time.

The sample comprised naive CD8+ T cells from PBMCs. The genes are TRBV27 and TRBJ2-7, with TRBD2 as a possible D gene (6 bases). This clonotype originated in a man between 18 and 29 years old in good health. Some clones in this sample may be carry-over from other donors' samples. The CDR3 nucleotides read TGTGCCAGCAGTTTATCGCGAAATCGGGGGAGCGAGCAGTACTTC. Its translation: CASSLSRNRGSEQYF.